This TCR beta chain comes out of a study of vaccination and CD4 T cells after COVID-19. Study-level findings and limits: Convalescent patients' clones that were vaccine-specific were spike mono-reactive in 304 of 307 cases.

The Oncomine TCR Beta short-read assay was applied to DNA of cultured CD4+ T cells. TCRdb used MiXCR to reprocess the PCR reads, holding one entry per CDR3 protein. The repertoire holds about 20,000 distinct CDR3 sequences, with roughly 45% as singletons. Indicated treatment: 10-day PBMC culture with coronavirus spike peptide pools or control peptides (ViraFEST assay). As to this clonotype: The antigen is not known.

The germline V and J ends were trimmed by 0 bases and 4 bases, with 12 bases remaining between them. The CDR3 spans 15 residues. Germline V lookup: CDR1 KGHSH, CDR2 LQKENI. Source material: CD4+ T cells from blood, cultured in vitro. The sequence was obtained from a human donor who had recovered from COVID-19. The chain joins TRBV18 to TRBJ2-5, with a tentative D call TRBD1 (6 bases). CDR3 in amino acids: CASSPPGRGSETQYF. CDR3 nucleotides: TGTGCCAGCTCACCACCGGGCAGGGGATCAGAGACCCAGTACTTC.